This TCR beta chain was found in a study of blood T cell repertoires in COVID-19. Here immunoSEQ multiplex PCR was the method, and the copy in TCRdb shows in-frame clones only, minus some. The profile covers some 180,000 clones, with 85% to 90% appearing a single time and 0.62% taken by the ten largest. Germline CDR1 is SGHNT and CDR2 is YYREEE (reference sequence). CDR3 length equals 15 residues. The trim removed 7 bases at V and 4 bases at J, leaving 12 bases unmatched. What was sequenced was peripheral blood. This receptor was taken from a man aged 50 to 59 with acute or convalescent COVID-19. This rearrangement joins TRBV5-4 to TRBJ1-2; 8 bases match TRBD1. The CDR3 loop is CASGPWTGKGYGYTF. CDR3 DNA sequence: TGTGCCAGCGGACCCTGGACAGGGAAGGGCTATGGCTACACCTTC. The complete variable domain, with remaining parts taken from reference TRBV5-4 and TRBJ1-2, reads ETGVTQSPTHLIKTRGQQVTLRCSSQSGHNTVSWYQQALGQGPQFIFQYYREEENGRGNFPPRFSGLQFPNYSSELNVNALELDDSALYLCASGPWTGKGYGYTFGSGTRLTVV.